Below are 26 T cell receptor beta chains sequenced from a single sample in a study of shared clonotypes between healthy human individuals. Naive CD8 cells were CD45RO-negative, positively selected for CCR7, excluding terminally differentiated effector memory CD45RA+ cells. The table came from immunoSEQ multiplex PCR; TCRdb's copy has only in-frame clones and leaves some out. The data contain more than 600,000 clones, about 90% of them singletons. Sequencing was carried out using naive CD8+ T cells sorted from blood. The source is a man younger than 40 in good health.

This chain links TRBV27 with TRBJ2-1; no definite D call. The CDR3 sequence is 12 residues long. V was cut by 5 bases and J by 8 bases, with 10 bases left in between. Germline loops: CDR1 MNHEY, CDR2 SMNVEV (reference sequence). The CDR3 reads CASSNPRDEQFF. The CDR3 bases are TGTGCCAGCAGTAATCCCCGGGATGAGCAGTTCTTC.

The genes are TRBV9 and TRBJ2-5; 7 bases map to TRBD2. V gave up 0 bases and J gave up 5 bases; unmatched junction bases: 4. The CDR3 runs 14 residues. Germline V gene sequence: CDR1 SGDLS, CDR2 YYNGEE. The CDR3 reads CASSVDNGGETQYF. In DNA form, the CDR3 reads TGTGCCAGCAGCGTAGATAACGGGGGGGAGACCCAGTACTTC.

V usage is TRBV7-3 and J usage is TRBJ2-1, with 14 bases aligning to TRBD2. Germline trimming cut 5 bases from V and 7 bases from J; bases unmatched to any gene: 7. Looked up from germline, CDR1 is SGHTA and CDR2 is FQGTGA. The length of the CDR3 is 16 residues. The CDR3 here is CASSKGLAGAGNEQFF. The CDR3 bases are TGTGCCAGCAGCAAGGGACTAGCGGGAGCAGGAAATGAGCAGTTCTTC.

The chain recombines TRBV6-1 with TRBJ2-7; 8 positions match TRBD1. Germline assignment: CDR1 MNHNS and CDR2 SASEGT. V trimming: 6 bases; J trimming: 2 bases; junction bases outside the gene matches: 3. CDR3 length: 13 residues. CDR3 bases: TGTGCCAGCAGCGGACAGGGCCCCTACGAGCAGTACTTC. It specifies CASSGQGPYEQYF.

The gene calls are TRBV7-6 and TRBJ2-1, with D possibly being TRBD2 (5 bases). V dropped 0 bases and J dropped 7 bases, with 19 bases sitting between them. This CDR3 has 17 residues. Germline assignment: CDR1 SGHVS and CDR2 FNYEAQ. CDR3 loop: CASSLASTRERQNEQFF. CDR3 coding DNA: TGTGCCAGCAGCTTAGCCTCTACTAGGGAAAGGCAGAATGAGCAGTTCTTC.

V usage is TRBV5-1 and J usage is TRBJ2-7, with 8 bases that match TRBD1. The CDR3 consists of 14 residues. V trimming: 4 bases; J trimming: 0 bases; junction bases outside the gene matches: 3. Germline values: CDR1 SGHRS, CDR2 YFSETQ. CDR3 DNA sequence: TGCGCCAGCAGCCGGACAGGGTTCTCCTACGAGCAGTACTTC. Protein sequence: CASSRTGFSYEQYF.

The chain couples TRBV7-9 to TRBJ2-1; a possible D gene is TRBD2 (5 bases). From germline, CDR1 is SEHNR and CDR2 FQNEAQ (reference sequence). With 5 bases removed from V and 5 bases from J, the gap between germline ends came to 13 bases. This CDR3 has 14 amino acids. The CDR3, as DNA: TGTGCCAGCAGCCTTAGGAGGAACAACAATGAGCAGTTCTTC. It is translated as CASSLRRNNNEQFF.

This clone was found once. The genes are TRBV5-6 and TRBJ2-7; a weak D match, TRBD2 (6 bases). Trimming removed 2 bases at V and 3 bases at J, with 9 bases between. Germline-derived CDR1 and CDR2 are SGHDT and YYEEEE. The CDR3 has 13 residues. The DNA of the CDR3 is TGTGCCAGCAGCTTCGGAGGGCTCTACGAGCAGTACTTC. It translates to CASSFGGLYEQYF.

This clone was seen once. The CDR3 here is CSVTLAGGPTDTQYF. The DNA of the CDR3 is TGCAGCGTGACATTAGCGGGAGGGCCGACTGATACGCAGTATTTT. The chain links TRBV29-1 to TRBJ2-3; 11 bases agree with TRBD2. J gave up 6 bases and V 6 bases, and 11 bases lay outside the gene matches. There are 15 residues in the CDR3. Germline V gene data show CDR1 as SQVTM and CDR2 as ANQGSEA.

The V gene is TRBV19, the J gene TRBJ2-1, with TRBD2 identical over 13 bases. The length of the CDR3 is 15 residues. With V trimmed by 4 bases and J by 4 bases, 1 base remained unmatched. Germline CDR1 LNHDA, CDR2 SQIVND (reference sequence). The CDR3 protein is CASSKLAGGYNEQFF. DNA for the CDR3: TGTGCCAGTAGTAAACTAGCGGGAGGGTACAATGAGCAGTTCTTC.

The chain has TRBV27 and TRBJ2-2; 7 bases match TRBD2. Germline V gives CDR1 MNHEY, CDR2 SMNVEV (reference sequence). Losses at the gene ends were 6 bases for V and 7 bases for J; bases not matched to a gene: 14. The CDR3 consists of 16 residues. Here the CDR3 reads CASSLWASGRNGELFF. The CDR3 coding sequence is TGTGCCAGCAGCCTCTGGGCTAGCGGCCGGAACGGGGAGCTGTTTTTT.

The V and J genes are TRBV13 and TRBJ2-5, with 14 positions matching TRBD2. Germline assignment: CDR1 PRHDT and CDR2 FYEKMQ (reference sequence). V was clipped by 5 bases and J by 4 bases; unmatched bases: 12. The CDR3 contains 18 residues. DNA for the CDR3: TGTGCCAGCAGCGCCCGGACTAGCGGGAGGAGGACTGGAGAGACCCAGTACTTC. Its translation: CASSARTSGRRTGETQYF.

This chain joins TRBV7-9 and TRBJ2-5; D unclear. The V gene's germline CDR1 is SEHNR and CDR2 FQNEAQ (reference sequence). Trimming stripped 2 bases from V and 5 bases from J, with 9 bases between. The CDR3 length is 13 residues. The CDR3 nucleotides read TGTGCCAGCAGCTTATACCCCGAGGAGACCCAGTACTTC. Its translation is CASSLYPEETQYF.

The chain is built from TRBV27 and TRBJ2-7; D possibly corresponds to TRBD2 (6 bases). The CDR3 consists of 12 residues. The germline V and J ends were trimmed by 8 bases and 4 bases, with 12 bases remaining between them. Per germline, CDR1 MNHEY and CDR2 SMNVEV (reference sequence). CDR3 region: CASGGSDYEQYF. CDR3 in DNA: TGTGCCAGCGGGGGGTCCGATTACGAGCAGTACTTC.

This chain joins TRBV4-1 and TRBJ2-2, with a weak D call TRBD2 (5 bases). Per germline, CDR1 MGHRA and CDR2 YSYEKL. The CDR3 runs to 15 residues. V was cut by 4 bases and J by 6 bases, with 15 bases left in between. CDR3: CASSPQLGRSGELFF. CDR3 nucleotides: TGCGCCAGCAGCCCTCAATTAGGGAGATCCGGGGAGCTGTTTTTT.

The chain employs TRBV27 and TRBJ2-3, with TRBD2 identical over 14 bases. This CDR3 is 17 amino acids long. CDR1 is MNHEY, CDR2 SMNVEV, per germline (reference sequence). The junction had 8 bases not matched to a gene; V was cut back by 4 bases and J by 5 bases. Here the CDR3 reads CASSSELTSGRGDTQYF. As DNA, the CDR3 is TGTGCCAGCAGTTCGGAACTGACTAGCGGGAGGGGAGATACGCAGTATTTT.

The rearrangement uses TRBV9 and TRBJ2-3; D is unresolved. The CDR3 is 11 residues long. CDR1 and CDR2 from the germline V gene are SGDLS and YYNGEE. V was pared by 2 bases and J by 8 bases, with 6 bases between. The CDR3 DNA reads TGTGCCAGCAGCGTGGCATCTACGCAGTATTTT. Its translation is CASSVASTQYF.

The V call is TRBV9, the J call TRBJ1-2; TRBD1 matches at 9 bases. This CDR3 has 15 residues. J lost 5 bases, V lost 0 bases, and 5 bases had no gene match. Germline V CDR1 and CDR2: SGDLS, YYNGEE. CDR3 residues: CASSVAMGQGYGYTF. The CDR3 DNA is TGTGCCAGCAGCGTAGCTATGGGACAGGGTTATGGCTACACCTTC.

This chain connects TRBV27 to TRBJ2-1, with D unresolved. V lost 6 bases, J lost 0 bases, and 12 bases lay in between. Germline lookup yields CDR1 MNHEY and CDR2 SMNVEV (reference sequence). The CDR3 is 15 amino acids. CDR3 DNA: TGTGCCAGCAGAGTGGCCAGCATCTCCTACAATGAGCAGTTCTTC. It encodes CASRVASISYNEQFF.

About this clone: A read error may account for a junction end that differs from germline. The chain has TRBV7-9 and TRBJ2-1; no clear D. Germline V CDR1 and CDR2: SEHNR, FQNEAQ (reference sequence). The CDR3 covers 12 residues. The CDR3 loop reads CASSVAYNEQFF. CDR3 sequence (DNA): TGTGCCAGCAGCGTAGCCTACAATGAGCAGTTCTTC.

This sequence joins TRBV9 and TRBJ2-1; D is undetermined. Trimming took 4 bases from V and 10 from J, leaving 12 bases between them. The germline V gene encodes CDR1 SGDLS and CDR2 YYNGEE. CDR3 length: 12 amino acids. The CDR3 is CASSLPSWEQFF. DNA for the CDR3: TGTGCCAGCAGCCTGCCGAGTTGGGAGCAGTTCTTC. The complete variable domain, with remaining parts taken from reference TRBV9 and TRBJ2-1, reads DSGVTQTPKHLITATGQRVTLRCSPRSGDLSVYWYQQSLDQGLQFLIQYYNGEERAKGNILERFSAQQFPDLHSELNLSSLELGDSALYFCASSLPSWEQFFGPGTRLTVL.

This chain links TRBV6-4 with TRBJ2-1, with TRBD1 matching over 7 bases. The CDR3 consists of 14 residues. The trim removed 0 bases at V and 5 bases at J, leaving 1 base unmatched. The germline CDR1 and CDR2 sequences are MRHNA and SNTAGT. The CDR3 coding sequence is TGTGCCAGCAGTGACTCAGGGGGCCACAATGAGCAGTTCTTC. Protein sequence: CASSDSGGHNEQFF.

The chain uses TRBV9 and TRBJ2-1; D gene uncertain. V dropped 2 bases and J dropped 9 bases, with 6 bases sitting between them. The CDR3 extends over 11 amino acids. Germline V lookup: CDR1 SGDLS, CDR2 YYNGEE. For the CDR3, the DNA is TGTGCCAGCAGCGTTTTCGGTGAGCAGTTCTTC. It codes for CASSVFGEQFF.

The genes are TRBV9 and TRBJ2-5; TRBD2 aligns across 8 bases. The V gene end was trimmed by 0 bases and the J gene end by 5 bases; junction bases not matched to a gene: 9. This CDR3 comprises 16 residues. Germline-derived CDR1 and CDR2 are SGDLS and YYNGEE. In DNA form, the CDR3 reads TGTGCCAGCAGCGTAGCCGGGACTAGAGGGTTGGAGACCCAGTACTTC. Its protein product is CASSVAGTRGLETQYF.

The gene calls are TRBV18 and TRBJ2-7, with D perhaps matching TRBD1 or TRBD2 (5 bases each). The CDR3 runs to 12 residues. In germline, CDR1 is KGHSH, CDR2 LQKENI. V lost 3 bases and J lost 7, with 10 bases in between. The DNA of the CDR3 is TGTGCCAGCTCACCGGGGGTCGGGGAGCAGTACTTC. As protein: CASSPGVGEQYF.

This chain joins TRBV11-2 and TRBJ1-4; 7 bases align to TRBD1. Unmatched junction bases numbered 6, after V lost 5 bases and J lost 0 bases. This CDR3 is built from 16 residues. Germline CDR1 SGHAT, CDR2 FQNNGV. CDR3 protein: CASSHRQGATNEKLFF. DNA of the CDR3: TGTGCCAGCAGCCACCGACAGGGAGCAACTAATGAAAAACTGTTTTTT.